This T cell receptor (beta chain) is drawn from a study of T-cell reconstitution after alpha-beta-depleted transplantation in children. V dropped 7 bases and J dropped 2; count of bases not matched to a gene: 3. CDR3 length equals 13 residues. The V gene's germline CDR1 is SQVTM and CDR2 ANQGSEA. Using unique molecular identifiers, the investigators prepared the TCRbeta library. TCRdb redid the calling of the PCR reads with MiXCR, one entry per CDR3 protein. This table has some 300,000 distinct CDR3 sequences, 10% appearing once. The table lists this clonotype with many counts. The sample consisted of PBMCs from the stem cell graft donor, taken from the stem cell graft. The clonotype originates from a human donor who donated a stem cell graft to a child with acute lymphoblastic leukemia. The chain has TRBV29-1 and TRBJ2-7; TRBD2 matches at 12 bases. The DNA for the CDR3 is TGCAGCGCTAGGACTAGCGGGACCTACGAGCAGTACTTC. Its protein product is CSARTSGTYEQYF.